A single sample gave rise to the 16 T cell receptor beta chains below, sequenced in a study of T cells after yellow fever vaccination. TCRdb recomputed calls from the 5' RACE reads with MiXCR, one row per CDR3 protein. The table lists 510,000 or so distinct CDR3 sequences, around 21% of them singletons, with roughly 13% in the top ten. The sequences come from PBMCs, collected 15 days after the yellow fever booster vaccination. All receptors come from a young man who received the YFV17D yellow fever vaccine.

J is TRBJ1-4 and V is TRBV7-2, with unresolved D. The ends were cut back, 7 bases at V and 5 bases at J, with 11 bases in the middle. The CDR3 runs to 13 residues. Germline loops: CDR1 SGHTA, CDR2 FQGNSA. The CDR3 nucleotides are TGTGCCAGCAACCGAGATGGGAATGAAAAACTGTTTTTT. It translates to CASNRDGNEKLFF.

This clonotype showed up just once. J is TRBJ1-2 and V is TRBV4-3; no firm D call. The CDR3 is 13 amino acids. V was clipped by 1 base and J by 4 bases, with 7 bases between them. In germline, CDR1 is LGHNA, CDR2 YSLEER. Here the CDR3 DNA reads TGCGCCAGCAGCCAAGTCGGCAGCTATGGCTACACCTTC. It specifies CASSQVGSYGYTF.

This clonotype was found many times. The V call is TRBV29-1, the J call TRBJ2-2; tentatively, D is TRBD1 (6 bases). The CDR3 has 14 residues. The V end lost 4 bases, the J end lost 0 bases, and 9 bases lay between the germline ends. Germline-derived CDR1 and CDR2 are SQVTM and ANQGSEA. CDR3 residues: CSVVEGANTGELFF. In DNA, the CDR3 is TGCAGCGTTGTTGAGGGGGCGAACACCGGGGAGCTGTTTTTT.

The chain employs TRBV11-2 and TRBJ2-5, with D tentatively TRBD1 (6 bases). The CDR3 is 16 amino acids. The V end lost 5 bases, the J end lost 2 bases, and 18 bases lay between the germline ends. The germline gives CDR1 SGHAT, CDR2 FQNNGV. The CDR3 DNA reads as TGTGCCAGCAGCCCAGGTATGGGCAGGGGACAAGAGACCCAGTACTTC. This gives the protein CASSPGMGRGQETQYF.

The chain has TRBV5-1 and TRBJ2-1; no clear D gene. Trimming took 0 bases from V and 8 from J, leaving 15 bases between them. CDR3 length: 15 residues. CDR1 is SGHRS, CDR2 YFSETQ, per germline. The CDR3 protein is CASSLGREGRDEQFF. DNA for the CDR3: TGCGCCAGCAGCTTGGGTAGGGAAGGTAGGGATGAGCAGTTCTTC.

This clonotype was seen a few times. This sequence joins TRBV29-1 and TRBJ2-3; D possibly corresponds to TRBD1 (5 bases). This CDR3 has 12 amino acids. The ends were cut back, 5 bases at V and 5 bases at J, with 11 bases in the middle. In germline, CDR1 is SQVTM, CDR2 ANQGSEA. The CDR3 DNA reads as TGCAGCGTTATCTGGGGCGAAGATACGCAGTATTTT. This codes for CSVIWGEDTQYF.

The CDR3 loop reads CASSPTGTSGRASRDTQYF. The CDR3, as DNA: TGTGCCAGCAGCCCTACCGGAACTAGCGGGAGGGCCTCTAGGGATACGCAGTATTTT. This chain connects TRBV5-6 to TRBJ2-3, with 13 bases lining up with TRBD2. Unmatched junction bases numbered 17, after V lost 4 bases and J lost 6 bases. Germline V gives CDR1 SGHDT, CDR2 YYEEEE. The CDR3 is 19 amino acids.

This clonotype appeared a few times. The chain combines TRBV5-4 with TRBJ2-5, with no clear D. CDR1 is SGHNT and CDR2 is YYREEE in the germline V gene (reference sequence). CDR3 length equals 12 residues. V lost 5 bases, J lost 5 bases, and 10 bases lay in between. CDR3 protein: CASSKGMETQYF. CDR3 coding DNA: TGTGCCAGCAGTAAAGGGATGGAGACCCAGTACTTC.

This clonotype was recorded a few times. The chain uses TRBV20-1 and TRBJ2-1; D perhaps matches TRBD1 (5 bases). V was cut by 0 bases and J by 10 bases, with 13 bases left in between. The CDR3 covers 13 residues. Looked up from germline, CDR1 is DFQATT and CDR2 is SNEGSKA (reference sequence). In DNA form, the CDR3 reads TGCAGTGCTAGAGAGTGGGGCATCGTGGAGCAGTTCTTC. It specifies CSAREWGIVEQFF.

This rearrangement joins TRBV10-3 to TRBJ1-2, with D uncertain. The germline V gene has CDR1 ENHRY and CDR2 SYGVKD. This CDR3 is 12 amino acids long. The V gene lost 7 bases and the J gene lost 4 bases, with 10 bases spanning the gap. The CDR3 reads CAITNSGYGYTF. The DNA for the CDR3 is TGTGCCATCACGAACAGCGGCTATGGCTACACCTTC.

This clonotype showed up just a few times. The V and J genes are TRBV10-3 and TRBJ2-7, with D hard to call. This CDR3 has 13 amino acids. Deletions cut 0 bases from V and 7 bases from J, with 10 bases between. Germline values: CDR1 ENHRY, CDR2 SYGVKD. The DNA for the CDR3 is TGTGCCATCAGTGAGTCTGAGGCACAAGAGCAGTACTTC. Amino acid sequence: CAISESEAQEQYF.

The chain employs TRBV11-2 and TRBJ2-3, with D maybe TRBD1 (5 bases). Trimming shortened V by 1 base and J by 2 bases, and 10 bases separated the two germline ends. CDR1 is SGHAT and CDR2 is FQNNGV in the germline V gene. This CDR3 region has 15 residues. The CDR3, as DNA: TGTGCCAGCAGCTTAGGCGCAGGGATCACAGATACGCAGTATTTT. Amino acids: CASSLGAGITDTQYF.

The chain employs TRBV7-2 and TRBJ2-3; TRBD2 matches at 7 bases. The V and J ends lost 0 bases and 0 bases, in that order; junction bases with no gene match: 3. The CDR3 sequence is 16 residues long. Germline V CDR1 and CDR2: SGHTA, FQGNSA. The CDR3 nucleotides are TGTGCCAGCAGCTTAGCGTGGGGACTAAGCACAGATACGCAGTATTTT. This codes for CASSLAWGLSTDTQYF.

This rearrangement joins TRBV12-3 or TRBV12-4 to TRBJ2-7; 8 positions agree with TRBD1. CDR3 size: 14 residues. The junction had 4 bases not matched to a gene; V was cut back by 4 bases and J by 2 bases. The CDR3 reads CASSWGDRTYEQYF. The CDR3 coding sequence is TGTGCCAGCAGTTGGGGGGACAGGACCTACGAGCAGTACTTC.

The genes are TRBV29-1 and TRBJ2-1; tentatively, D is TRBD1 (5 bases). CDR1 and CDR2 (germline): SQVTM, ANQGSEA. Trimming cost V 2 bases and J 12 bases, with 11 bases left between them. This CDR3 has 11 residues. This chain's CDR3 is CSVEFFQGQFF. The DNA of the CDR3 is TGCAGCGTTGAATTTTTTCAGGGGCAGTTCTTC.

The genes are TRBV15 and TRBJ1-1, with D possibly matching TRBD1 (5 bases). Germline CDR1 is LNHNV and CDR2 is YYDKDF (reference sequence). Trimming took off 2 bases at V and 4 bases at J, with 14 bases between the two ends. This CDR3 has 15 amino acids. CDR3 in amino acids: CATSRTQGLVTEAFF. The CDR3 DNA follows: TGTGCCACCAGCAGAACCCAGGGATTGGTCACTGAAGCTTTCTTT.